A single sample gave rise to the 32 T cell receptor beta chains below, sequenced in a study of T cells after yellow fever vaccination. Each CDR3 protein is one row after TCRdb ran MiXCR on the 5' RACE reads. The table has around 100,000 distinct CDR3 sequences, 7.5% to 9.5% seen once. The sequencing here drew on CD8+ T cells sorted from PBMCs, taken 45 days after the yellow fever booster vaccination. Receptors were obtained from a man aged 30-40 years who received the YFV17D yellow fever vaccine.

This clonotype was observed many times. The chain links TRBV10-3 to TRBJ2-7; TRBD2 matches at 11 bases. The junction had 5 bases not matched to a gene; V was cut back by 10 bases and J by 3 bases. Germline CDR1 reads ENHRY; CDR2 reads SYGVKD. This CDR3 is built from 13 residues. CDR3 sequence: CATLAGGGYEQYF. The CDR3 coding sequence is TGTGCCACCTTAGCGGGAGGGGGCTACGAGCAGTACTTC.

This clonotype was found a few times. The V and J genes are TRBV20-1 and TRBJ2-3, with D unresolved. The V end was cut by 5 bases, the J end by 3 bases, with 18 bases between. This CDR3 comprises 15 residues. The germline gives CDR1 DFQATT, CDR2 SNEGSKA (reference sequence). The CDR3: CSASPNSVSTDTQYF. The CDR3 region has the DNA TGCAGTGCTTCACCCAACAGCGTCTCGACAGATACGCAGTATTTT.

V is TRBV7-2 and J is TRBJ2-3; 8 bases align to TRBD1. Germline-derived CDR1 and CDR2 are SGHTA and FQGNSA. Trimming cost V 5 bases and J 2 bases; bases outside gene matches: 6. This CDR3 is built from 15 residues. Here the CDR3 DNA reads TGTGCCAGCAGCCAGGACAGGGATTACACAGATACGCAGTATTTT. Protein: CASSQDRDYTDTQYF.

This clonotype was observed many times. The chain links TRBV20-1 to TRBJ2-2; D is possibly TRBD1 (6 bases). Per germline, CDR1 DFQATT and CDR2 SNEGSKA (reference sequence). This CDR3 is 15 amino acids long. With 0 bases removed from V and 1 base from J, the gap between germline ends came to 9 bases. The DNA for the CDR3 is TGCAGTGCTAGAGATCTGGACAGGAACACCGGGGAGCTGTTTTTT. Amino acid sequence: CSARDLDRNTGELFF.

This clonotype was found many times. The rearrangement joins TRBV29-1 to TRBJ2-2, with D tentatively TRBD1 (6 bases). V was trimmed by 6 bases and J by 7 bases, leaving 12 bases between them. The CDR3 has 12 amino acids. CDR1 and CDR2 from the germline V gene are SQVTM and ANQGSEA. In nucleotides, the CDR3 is TGCAGCGTCACAGGGCTCATCGGGGAGCTGTTTTTT. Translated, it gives CSVTGLIGELFF.

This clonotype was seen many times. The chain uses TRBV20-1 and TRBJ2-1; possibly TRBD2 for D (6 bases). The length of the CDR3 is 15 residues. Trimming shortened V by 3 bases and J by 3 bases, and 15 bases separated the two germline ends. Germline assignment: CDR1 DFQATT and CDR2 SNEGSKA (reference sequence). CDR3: CSASGAGLYYNEQFF. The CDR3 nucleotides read TGCAGTGCTAGTGGGGCGGGGCTTTACTACAATGAGCAGTTCTTC.

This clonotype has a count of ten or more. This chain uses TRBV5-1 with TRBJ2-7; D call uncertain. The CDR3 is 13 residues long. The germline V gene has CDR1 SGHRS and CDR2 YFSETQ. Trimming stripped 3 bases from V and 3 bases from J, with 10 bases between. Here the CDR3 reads CASSSDGRYEQYF. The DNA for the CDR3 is TGCGCCAGCAGCTCGGACGGACGCTACGAGCAGTACTTC. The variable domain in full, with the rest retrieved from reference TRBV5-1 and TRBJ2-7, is KAGVTQTPRYLIKTRGQQVTLSCSPISGHRSVSWYQQTPGQGLQFLFEYFSETQRNKGNFPGRFSGRQFSNSRSEMNVSTLELGDSALYLCASSSDGRYEQYFGPGTRLTVT.

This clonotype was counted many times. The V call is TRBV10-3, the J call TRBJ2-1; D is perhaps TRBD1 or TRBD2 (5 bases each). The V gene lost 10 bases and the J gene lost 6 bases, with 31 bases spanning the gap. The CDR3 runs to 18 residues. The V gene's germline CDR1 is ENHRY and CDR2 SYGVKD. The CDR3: CANQWGLTHSARLNEQFF. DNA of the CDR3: TGTGCCAATCAGTGGGGGTTAACTCACTCGGCCAGACTCAATGAGCAGTTCTTC.

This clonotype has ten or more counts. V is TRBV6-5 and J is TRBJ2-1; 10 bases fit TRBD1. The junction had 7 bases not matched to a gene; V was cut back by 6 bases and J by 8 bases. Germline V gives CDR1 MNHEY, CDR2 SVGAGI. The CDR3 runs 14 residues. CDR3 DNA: TGTGCCAGCAGCCAAGGACAGGGGGGTGATGAGCAGTTCTTC. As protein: CASSQGQGGDEQFF.

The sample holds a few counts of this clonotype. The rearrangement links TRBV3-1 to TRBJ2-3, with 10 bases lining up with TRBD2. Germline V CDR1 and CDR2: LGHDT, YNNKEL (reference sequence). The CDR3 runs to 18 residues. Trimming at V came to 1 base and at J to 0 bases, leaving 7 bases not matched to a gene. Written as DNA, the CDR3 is TGTGCCAGCAGCCAAGTATTCTCGACTAGCGGGAGCACAGATACGCAGTATTTT. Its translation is CASSQVFSTSGSTDTQYF.

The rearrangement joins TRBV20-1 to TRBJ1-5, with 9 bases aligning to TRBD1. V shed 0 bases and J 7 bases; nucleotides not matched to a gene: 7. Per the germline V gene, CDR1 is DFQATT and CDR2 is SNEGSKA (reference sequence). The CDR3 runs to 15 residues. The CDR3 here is CSAREVRDREQPQHF. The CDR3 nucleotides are TGCAGTGCTAGAGAGGTCCGGGACAGGGAACAGCCCCAGCATTTT.

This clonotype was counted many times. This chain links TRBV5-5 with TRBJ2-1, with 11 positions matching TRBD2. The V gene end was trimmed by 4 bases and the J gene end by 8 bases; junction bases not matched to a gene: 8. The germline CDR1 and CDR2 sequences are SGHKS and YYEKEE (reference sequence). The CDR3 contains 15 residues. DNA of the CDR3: TGTGCCAGCAGCCCCCGAACTAGCGGGAGCTATGAGCAGTTCTTC. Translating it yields CASSPRTSGSYEQFF.

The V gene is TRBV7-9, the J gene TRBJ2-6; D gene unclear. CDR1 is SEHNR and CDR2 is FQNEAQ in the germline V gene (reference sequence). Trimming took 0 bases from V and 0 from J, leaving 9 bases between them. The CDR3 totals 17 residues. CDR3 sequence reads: CASSLAQAGSGANVLTF. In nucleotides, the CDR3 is TGTGCCAGCAGCTTAGCCCAGGCTGGCTCTGGGGCCAACGTCCTGACTTTC. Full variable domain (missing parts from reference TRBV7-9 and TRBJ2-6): DTGVSQNPRHKITKRGQNVTFRCDPISEHNRLYWYRQTLGQGPEFLTYFQNEAQLEKSRLLSDRFSAERPKGSFSTLEIQRTEQGDSAMYLCASSLAQAGSGANVLTFGAGSRLTVL.

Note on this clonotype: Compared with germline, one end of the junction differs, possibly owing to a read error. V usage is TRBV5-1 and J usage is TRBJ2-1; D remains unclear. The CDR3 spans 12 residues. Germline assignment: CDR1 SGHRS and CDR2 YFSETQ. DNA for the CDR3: TGCGCCAGCAGCTTGGCCTGGAATGCGCAGTTCTTC. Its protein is CASSLAWNAQFF. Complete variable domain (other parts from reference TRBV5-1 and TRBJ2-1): KAGVTQTPRYLIKTRGQQVTLSCSPISGHRSVSWYQQTPGQGLQFLFEYFSETQRNKGNFPGRFSGRQFSNSRSEMNVSTLELGDSALYLCASSLAWNAQFFGPGTRLTVL.

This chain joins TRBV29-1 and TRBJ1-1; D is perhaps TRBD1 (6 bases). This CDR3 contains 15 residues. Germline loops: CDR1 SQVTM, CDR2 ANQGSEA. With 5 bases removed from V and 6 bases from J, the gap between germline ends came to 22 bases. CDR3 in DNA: TGCAGCGTTTTCGGGGGGGCGGGGAAGGGCGCTGAAGCTTTCTTT. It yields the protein CSVFGGAGKGAEAFF.

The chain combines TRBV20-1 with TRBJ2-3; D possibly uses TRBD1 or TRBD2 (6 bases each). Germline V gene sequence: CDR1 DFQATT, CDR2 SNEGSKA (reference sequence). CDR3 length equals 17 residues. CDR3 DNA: TGCAGCCTACAGGGAGGCGCTCGGGGCCCTAGCACAGATACGCAGTATTTT. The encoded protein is CSLQGGARGPSTDTQYF.

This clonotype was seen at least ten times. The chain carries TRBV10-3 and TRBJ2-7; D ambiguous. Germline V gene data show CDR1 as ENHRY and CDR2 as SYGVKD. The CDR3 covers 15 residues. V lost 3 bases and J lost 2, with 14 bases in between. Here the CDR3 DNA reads TGTGCCATCAGTGACGATAACAGAATTACCTACGAGCAGTACTTC. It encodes CAISDDNRITYEQYF.

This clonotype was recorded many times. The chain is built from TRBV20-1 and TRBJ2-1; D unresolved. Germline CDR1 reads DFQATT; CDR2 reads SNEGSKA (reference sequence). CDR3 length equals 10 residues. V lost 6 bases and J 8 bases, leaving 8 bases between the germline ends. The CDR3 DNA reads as TGCAGTGCCCATTGGGATGAGCAGTTCTTC. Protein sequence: CSAHWDEQFF.

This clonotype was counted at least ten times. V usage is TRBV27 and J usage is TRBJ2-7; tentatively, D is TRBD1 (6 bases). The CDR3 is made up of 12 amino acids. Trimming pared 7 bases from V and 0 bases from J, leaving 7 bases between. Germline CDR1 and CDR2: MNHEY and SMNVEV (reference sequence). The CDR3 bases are TGTGCCAGCACGGACAGCTCCTACGAGCAGTACTTC. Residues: CASTDSSYEQYF.

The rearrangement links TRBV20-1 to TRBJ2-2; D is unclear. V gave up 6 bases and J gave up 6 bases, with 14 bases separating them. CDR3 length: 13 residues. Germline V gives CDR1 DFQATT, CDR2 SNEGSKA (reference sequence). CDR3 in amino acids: CSADRDRAGELFF. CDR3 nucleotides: TGCAGTGCCGATAGAGATAGGGCCGGGGAGCTGTTTTTT.

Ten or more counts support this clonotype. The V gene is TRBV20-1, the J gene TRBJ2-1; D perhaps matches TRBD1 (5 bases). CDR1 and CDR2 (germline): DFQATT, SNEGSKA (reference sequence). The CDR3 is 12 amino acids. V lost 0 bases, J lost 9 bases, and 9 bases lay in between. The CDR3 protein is CSARDQGAEQFF. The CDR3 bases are TGCAGTGCTAGAGATCAAGGGGCTGAGCAGTTCTTC.

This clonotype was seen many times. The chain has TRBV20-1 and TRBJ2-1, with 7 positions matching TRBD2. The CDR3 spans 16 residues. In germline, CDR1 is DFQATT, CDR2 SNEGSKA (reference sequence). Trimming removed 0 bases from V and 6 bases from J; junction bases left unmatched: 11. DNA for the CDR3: TGCAGTGCTAGAGATGTCAGTGGGAGGGGCGGCAATGAGCAGTTCTTC. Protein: CSARDVSGRGGNEQFF.

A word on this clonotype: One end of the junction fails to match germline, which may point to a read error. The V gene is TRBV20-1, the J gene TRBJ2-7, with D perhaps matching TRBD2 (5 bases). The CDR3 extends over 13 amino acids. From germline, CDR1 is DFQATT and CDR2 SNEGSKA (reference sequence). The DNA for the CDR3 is TGCAGTGCCCGAGAAGCGGATCTCTACGAGCACTACTTC. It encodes CSAREADLYEHYF.

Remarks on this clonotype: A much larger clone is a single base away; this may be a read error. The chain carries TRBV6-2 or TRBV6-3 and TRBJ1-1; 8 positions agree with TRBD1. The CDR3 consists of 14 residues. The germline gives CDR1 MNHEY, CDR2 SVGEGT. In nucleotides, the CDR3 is TGTGCCAGCAGTAGATTGACAGGGGACACTGTAGCTTTCTTT. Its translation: CASSRLTGDTVAFF.

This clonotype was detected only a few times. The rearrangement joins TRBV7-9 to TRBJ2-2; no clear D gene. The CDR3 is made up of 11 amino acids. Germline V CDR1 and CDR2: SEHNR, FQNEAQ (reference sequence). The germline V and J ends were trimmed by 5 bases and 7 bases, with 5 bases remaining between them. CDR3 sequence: CASSRGGELFF. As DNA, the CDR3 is TGTGCCAGCAGCAGAGGCGGGGAGCTGTTTTTT.

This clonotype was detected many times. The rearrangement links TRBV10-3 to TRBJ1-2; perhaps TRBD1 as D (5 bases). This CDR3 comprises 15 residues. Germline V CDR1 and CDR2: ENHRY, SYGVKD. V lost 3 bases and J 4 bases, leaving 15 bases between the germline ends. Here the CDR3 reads CAISETETEVYGYTF. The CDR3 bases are TGTGCCATCAGTGAAACCGAGACAGAAGTCTATGGCTACACCTTC.

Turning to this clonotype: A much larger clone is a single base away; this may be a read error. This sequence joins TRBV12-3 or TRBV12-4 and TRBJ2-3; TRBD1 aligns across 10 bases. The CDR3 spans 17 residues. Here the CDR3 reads CASCLRGQGTWADTQYF. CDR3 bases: TGTGCCAGCTGTTTAAGGGGACAGGGGACGTGGGCAGATACGCAGTATTTT.

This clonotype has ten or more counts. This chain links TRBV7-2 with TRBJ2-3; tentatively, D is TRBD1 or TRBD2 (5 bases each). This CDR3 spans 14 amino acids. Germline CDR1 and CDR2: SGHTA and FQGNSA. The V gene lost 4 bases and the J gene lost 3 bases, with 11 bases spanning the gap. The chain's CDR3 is CASSYTEGTDTQYF. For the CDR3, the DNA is TGTGCCAGCAGCTACACTGAGGGGACAGATACGCAGTATTTT.

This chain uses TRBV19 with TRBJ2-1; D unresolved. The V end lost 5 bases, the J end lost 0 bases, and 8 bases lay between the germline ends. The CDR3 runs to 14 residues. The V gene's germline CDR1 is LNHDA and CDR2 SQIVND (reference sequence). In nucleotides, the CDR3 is TGTGCCAGTAGTTTGGGGAACTCCTACAATGAGCAGTTCTTC. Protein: CASSLGNSYNEQFF.

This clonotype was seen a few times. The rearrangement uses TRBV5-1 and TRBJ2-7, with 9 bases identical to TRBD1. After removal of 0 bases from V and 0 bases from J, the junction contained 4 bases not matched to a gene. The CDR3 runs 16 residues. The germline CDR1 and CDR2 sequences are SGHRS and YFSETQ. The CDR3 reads CASSLVGTGSSYEQYF. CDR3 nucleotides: TGCGCCAGCAGCTTGGTTGGGACAGGGAGCTCCTACGAGCAGTACTTC.

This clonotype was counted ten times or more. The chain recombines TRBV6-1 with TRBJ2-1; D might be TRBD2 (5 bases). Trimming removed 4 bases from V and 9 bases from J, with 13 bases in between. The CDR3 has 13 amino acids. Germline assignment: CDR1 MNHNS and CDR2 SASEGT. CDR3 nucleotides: TGTGCCAGCAGTGGCCAGCGGACTGGTGAGCAGTTCTTC. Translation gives CASSGQRTGEQFF.

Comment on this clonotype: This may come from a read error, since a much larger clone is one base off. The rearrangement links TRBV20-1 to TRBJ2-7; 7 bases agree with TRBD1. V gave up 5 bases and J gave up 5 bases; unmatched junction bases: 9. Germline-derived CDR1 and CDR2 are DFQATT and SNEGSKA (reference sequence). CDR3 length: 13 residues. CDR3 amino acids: CSAGTAVSHEQYF. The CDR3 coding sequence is TGCAGTGCTGGGACAGCGGTGTCCCACGAGCAGTACTTC.